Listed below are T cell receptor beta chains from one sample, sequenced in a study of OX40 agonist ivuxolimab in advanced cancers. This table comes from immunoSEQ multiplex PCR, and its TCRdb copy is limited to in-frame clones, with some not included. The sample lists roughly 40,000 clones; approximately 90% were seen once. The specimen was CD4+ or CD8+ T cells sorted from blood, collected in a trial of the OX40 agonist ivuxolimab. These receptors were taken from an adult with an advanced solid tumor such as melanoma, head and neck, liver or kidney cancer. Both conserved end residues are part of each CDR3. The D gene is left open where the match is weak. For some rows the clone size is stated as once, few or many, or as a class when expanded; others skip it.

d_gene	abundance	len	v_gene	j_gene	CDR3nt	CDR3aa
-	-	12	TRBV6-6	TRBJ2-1	TGTGCCAGCAGCCTCGTTAGCGATGAGCAGTTCTTC	CASSLVSDEQFF
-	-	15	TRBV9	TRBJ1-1	TGTGCCAGCAGCGTAGCGGGACTCCAGAACACTGAAGCTTTCTTT	CASSVAGLQNTEAFF
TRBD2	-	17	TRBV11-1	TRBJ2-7	TGTGCCAGCAGCTCGGGACTAGCGGGAGGGGACTCCTACGAGCAGTACTTC	CASSSGLAGGDSYEQYF
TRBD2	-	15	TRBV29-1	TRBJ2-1	TGCAGCGTCCCGGGACTAGCGGGAGGGTACAATGAGCAGTTCTTC	CSVPGLAGGYNEQFF
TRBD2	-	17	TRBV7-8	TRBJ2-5	TGTGCCAGCAGCATCGGAACTAGCGGGAGGGCCCGGGAGACCCAGTACTTC	CASSIGTSGRARETQYF
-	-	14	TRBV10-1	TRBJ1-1	TGCGCCAGCAGTGAGGACGGGGCTTTCACTGAAGCTTTCTTT	CASSEDGAFTEAFF
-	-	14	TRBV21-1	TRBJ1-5	TGTGCCAGCACCCGGACAGGGCACAATCAGCCCCAGCATTTT	CASTRTGHNQPQHF
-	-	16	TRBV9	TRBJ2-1	TGTGCCAGCAGCGTCTTTGGGATGAGCTCCTACAATGAGCAGTTCTTC	CASSVFGMSSYNEQFF
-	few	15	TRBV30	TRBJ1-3	TGTGCCTGGAGCTCCAAAGCCGGGGCTGGAAACACCATATATTTT	CAWSSKAGAGNTIYF
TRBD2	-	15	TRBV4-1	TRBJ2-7	TGCGCCAGCAGCCTCTTAGCGGGAGGTTCCTACGAGCAGTACTTC	CASSLLAGGSYEQYF
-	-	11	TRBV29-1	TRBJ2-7	TGCAGCGTTGTTTGGGGCCACGAGCAGTACTTC	CSVVWGHEQYF
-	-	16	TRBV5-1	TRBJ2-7	TGCGCCAGCAGCCCGCGGGCGAGCGTTAGCACCTACGAGCAGTACTTC	CASSPRASVSTYEQYF
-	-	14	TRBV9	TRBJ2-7	TGTGCCAGCAGCCCCGGGGGGCGGGAGAACGAGCAGTACTTC	CASSPGGRENEQYF
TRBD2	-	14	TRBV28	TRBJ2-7	TGTGCCAGCAGTGTACTAGCGGGAACCTACGAGCAGTACTTC	CASSVLAGTYEQYF
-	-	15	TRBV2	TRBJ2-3	TGTGCCAGCAGTCCCCGGGACCTTAGCACAGATACGCAGTATTTT	CASSPRDLSTDTQYF
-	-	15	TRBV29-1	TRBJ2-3	TGCAGCGTTGAACGGCTAGGACTGGGCACAGATACGCAGTATTTT	CSVERLGLGTDTQYF
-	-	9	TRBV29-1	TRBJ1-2	TGCAGCGTTGAGAATGGCTACACCTTC	CSVENGYTF
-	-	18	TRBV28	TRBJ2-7	TGTGCCAGCAGTTTATTATCCAGGGGGCTAGCGGGAACCTACGAGCAGTACTTC	CASSLLSRGLAGTYEQYF
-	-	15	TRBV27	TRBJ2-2	TGTGCCAGCAGGTGGGGACACGCGAACACCGGGGAGCTGTTTTTT	CASRWGHANTGELFF
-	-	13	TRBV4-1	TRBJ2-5	TGCGCCAGCAGCCCGGGACTTCAAGAGACCCAGTACTTC	CASSPGLQETQYF
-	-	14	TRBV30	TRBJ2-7	TGTGCCTGGAGTGTCCCCCAATTTGTCTACGAGCAGTACTTC	CAWSVPQFVYEQYF
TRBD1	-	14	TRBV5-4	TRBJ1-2	TGTGCCAGCAGCTTGGTCAGGGGGAACTATGGCTACACCTTC	CASSLVRGNYGYTF
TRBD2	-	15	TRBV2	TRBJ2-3	TGTGCCAGCAGGGGACTAGCGGGGTTCACAGATACGCAGTATTTT	CASRGLAGFTDTQYF
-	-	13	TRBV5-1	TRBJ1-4	TGCGCCAGCAAGGTACACGCTAATGAAAAACTGTTTTTT	CASKVHANEKLFF
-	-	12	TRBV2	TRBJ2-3	TGTGCCACCACCCTAGGCACAGATACGCAGTATTTT	CATTLGTDTQYF
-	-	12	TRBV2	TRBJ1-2	TGTGCCAGCAGTGAGGCGTACTATGGCTACACCTTC	CASSEAYYGYTF
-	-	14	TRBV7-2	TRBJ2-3	TGTGCCAGCAGCTTAGGCCGAGGTTTAGATACGCAGTATTTT	CASSLGRGLDTQYF
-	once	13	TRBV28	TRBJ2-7	TGTGCCAGCAGCATATTACAGGGCTACGAGCAGTACTTC	CASSILQGYEQYF
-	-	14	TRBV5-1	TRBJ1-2	TGCGCCAGCAGCTTGGAATTAACCGGGCAAGGCTACACCTTC	CASSLELTGQGYTF
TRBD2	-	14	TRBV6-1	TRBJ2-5	TGTGCCAGCAGTGAAGCGAGCGGGAGTGGGACCCAGTACTTC	CASSEASGSGTQYF
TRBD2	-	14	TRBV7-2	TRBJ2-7	TGTGCCAGCAGACCAAGACTAGCGACCTACGAGCAGTACTTC	CASRPRLATYEQYF
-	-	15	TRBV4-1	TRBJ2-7	TGCGCCAGCAGCCAAGCTGGGACGGGTTCCTACGAGCAGTACTTC	CASSQAGTGSYEQYF
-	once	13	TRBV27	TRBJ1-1	TGTGCCAGCAGGAGGATCATGAACACTGAAGCTTTCTTT	CASRRIMNTEAFF